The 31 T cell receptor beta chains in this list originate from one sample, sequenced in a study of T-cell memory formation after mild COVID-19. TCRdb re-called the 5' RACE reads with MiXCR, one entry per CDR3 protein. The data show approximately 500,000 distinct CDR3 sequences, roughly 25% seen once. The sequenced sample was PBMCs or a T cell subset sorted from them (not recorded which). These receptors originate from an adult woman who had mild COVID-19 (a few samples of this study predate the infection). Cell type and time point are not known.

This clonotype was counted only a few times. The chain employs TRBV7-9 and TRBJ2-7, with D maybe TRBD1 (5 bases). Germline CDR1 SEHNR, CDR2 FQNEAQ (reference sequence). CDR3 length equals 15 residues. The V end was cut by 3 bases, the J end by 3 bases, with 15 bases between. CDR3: CASSFPLGRDYEQYF. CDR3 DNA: TGTGCCAGCAGCTTTCCTCTGGGCAGGGACTACGAGCAGTACTTC.

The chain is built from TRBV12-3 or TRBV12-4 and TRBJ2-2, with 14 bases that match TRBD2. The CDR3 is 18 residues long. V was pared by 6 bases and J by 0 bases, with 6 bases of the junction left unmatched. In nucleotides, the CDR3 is TGTGCCAGCAGACCTGCGACTAGCGGGGGGGCGAACACCGGGGAGCTGTTTTTT. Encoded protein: CASRPATSGGANTGELFF.

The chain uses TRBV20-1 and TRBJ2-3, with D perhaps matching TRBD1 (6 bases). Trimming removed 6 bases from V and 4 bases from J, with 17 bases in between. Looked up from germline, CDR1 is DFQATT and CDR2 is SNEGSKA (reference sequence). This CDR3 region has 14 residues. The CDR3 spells CSAKRGSGADTQYF. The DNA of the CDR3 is TGCAGTGCAAAGAGGGGGTCTGGGGCAGATACGCAGTATTTT.

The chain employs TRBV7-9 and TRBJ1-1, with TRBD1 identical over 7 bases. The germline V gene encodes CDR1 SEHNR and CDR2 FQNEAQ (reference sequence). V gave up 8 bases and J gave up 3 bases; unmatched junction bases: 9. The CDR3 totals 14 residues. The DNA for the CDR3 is TGTGCCAGCGCCCGGGCCGGGACAGACACTGAAGCTTTCTTT. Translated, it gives CASARAGTDTEAFF.

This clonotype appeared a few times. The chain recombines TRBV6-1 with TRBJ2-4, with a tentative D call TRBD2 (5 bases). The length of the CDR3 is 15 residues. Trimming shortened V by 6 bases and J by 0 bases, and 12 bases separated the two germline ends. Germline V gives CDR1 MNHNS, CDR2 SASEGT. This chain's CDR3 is CASSADGLAKNIQYF. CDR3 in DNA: TGTGCCAGCAGCGCGGACGGACTAGCCAAAAACATTCAGTACTTC.

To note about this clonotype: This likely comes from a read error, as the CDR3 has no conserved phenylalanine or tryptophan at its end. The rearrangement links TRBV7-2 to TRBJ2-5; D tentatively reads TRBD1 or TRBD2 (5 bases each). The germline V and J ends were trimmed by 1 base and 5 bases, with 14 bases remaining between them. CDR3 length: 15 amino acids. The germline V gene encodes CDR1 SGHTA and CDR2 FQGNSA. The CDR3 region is CASSLVRGTVETQYL. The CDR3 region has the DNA TGTGCCAGCAGCTTAGTACGGGGCACCGTGGAGACCCAGTACTTA.

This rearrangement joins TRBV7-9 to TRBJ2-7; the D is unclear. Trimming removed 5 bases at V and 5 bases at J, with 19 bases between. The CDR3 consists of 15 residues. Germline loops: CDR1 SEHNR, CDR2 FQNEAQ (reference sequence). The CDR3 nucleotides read TGTGCCAGCAGCGCAAGCAGGTGGATGAAGAACGAGCAGTACTTC. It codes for CASSASRWMKNEQYF.

Here the CDR3 DNA reads TGTGCCACCAGTGATGGACAGGTTAGCAATCAGCCCCAGCATTTT. This gives the protein CATSDGQVSNQPQHF. The chain couples TRBV24-1 to TRBJ1-5; TRBD1 matches 7 bases. V shed 3 bases and J 0 bases; nucleotides not matched to a gene: 1. The CDR3 runs 15 residues. The V gene's germline CDR1 is KGHDR and CDR2 SFDVKD.

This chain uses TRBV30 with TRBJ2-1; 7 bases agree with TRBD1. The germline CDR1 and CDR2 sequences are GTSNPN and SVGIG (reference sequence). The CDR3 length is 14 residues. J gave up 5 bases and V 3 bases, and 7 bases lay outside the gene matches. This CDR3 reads CAWSRGTANNEQFF. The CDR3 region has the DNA TGTGCCTGGAGCAGGGGGACAGCAAACAATGAGCAGTTCTTC.

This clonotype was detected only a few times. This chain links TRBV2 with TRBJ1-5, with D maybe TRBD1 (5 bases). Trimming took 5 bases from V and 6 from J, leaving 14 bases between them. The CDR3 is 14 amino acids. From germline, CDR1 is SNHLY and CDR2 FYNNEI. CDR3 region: CASSFEGLFQPQHF. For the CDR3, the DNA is TGTGCCAGCAGTTTCGAGGGGCTTTTTCAGCCCCAGCATTTT.

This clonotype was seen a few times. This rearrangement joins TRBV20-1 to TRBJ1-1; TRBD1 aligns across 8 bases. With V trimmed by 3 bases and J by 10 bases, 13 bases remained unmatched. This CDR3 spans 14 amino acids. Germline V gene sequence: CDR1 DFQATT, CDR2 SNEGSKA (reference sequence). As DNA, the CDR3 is TGCAGTGCTAGGCCTCGGACAGGGTGGATGGGAGCTTTCTTT. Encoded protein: CSARPRTGWMGAFF.

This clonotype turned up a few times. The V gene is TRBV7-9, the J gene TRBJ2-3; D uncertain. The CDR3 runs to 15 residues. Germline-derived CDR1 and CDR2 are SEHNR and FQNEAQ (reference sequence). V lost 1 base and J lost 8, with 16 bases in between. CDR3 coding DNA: TGTGCCAGCAGCTTAGAGAGAATAGTCGGGCTTACGCAGTATTTT. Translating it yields CASSLERIVGLTQYF.

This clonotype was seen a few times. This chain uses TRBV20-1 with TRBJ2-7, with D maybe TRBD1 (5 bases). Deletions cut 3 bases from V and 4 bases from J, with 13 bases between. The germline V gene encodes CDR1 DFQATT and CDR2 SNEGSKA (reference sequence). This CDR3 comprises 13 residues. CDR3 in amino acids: CSARGQGRYEQYF. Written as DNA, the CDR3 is TGCAGTGCTAGGGGGCAGGGTCGGTACGAGCAGTACTTC.

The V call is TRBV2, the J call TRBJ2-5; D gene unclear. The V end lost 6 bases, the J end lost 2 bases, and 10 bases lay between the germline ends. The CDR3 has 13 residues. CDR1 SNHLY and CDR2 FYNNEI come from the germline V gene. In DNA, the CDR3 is TGTGCCAGCAGGCCGGCCCTTCAAGAGACCCAGTACTTC. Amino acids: CASRPALQETQYF.

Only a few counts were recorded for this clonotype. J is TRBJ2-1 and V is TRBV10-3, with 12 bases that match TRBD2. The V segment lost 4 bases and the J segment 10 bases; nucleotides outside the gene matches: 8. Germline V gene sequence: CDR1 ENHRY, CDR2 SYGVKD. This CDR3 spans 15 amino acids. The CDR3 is CAISVLTSGSSEQFF. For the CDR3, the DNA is TGTGCCATCAGTGTACTGACTAGCGGGAGTTCAGAGCAGTTCTTC.

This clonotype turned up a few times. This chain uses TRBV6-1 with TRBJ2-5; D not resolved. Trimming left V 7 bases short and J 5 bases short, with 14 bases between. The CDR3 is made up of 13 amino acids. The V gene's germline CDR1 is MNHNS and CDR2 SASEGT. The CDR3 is CASISPNIETQYF. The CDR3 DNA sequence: TGTGCCAGCATATCACCCAATATCGAGACCCAGTACTTC.

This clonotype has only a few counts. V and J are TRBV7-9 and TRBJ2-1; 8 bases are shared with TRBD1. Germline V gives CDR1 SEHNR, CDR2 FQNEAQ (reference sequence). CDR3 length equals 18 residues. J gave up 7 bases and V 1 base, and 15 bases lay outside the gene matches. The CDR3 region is CASSLVISDRALWNEQFF. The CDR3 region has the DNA TGTGCCAGCAGCTTAGTGATCTCGGACAGGGCACTCTGGAATGAGCAGTTCTTC. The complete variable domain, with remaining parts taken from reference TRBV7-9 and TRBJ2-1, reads DTGVSQNPRHKITKRGQNVTFRCDPISEHNRLYWYRQTLGQGPEFLTYFQNEAQLEKSRLLSDRFSAERPKGSFSTLEIQRTEQGDSAMYLCASSLVISDRALWNEQFFGPGTRLTVL.

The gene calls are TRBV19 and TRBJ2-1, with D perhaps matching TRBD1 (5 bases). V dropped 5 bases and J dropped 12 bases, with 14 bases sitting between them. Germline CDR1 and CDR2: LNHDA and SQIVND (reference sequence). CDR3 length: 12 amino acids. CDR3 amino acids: CASSSRQGGQFF. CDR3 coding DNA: TGTGCCAGTAGTTCACGCCAGGGTGGGCAGTTCTTC.

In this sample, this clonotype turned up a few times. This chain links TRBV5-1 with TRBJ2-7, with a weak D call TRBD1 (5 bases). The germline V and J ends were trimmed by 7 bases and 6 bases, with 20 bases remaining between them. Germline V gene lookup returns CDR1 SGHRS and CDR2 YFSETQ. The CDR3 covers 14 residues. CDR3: CASYDSLTVREQYF. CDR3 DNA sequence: TGCGCCAGCTACGACAGCCTGACAGTCCGCGAGCAGTACTTC.

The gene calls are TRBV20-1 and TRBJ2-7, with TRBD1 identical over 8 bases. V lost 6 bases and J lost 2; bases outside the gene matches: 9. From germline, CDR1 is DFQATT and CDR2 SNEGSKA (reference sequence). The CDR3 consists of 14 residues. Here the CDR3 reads CSATRTGKAYEQYF. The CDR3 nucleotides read TGCAGTGCCACACGGACAGGGAAAGCCTACGAGCAGTACTTC.

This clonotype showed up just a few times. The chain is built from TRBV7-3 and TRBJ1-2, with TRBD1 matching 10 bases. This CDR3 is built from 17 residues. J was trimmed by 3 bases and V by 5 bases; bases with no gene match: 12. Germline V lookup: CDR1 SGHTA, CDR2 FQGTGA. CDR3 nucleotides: TGTGCCAGCAGCCCCTCCGCCGGGACAGGGGTGGACTATGGCTACACCTTC. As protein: CASSPSAGTGVDYGYTF. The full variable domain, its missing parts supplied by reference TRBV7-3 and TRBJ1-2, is GAGVSQTPSNKVTEKGKYVELRCDPISGHTALYWYRQSLGQGPEFLIYFQGTGAADDSGLPNDRFFAVRPEGSVSTLKIQRTERGDSAVYLCASSPSAGTGVDYGYTFGSGTRLTVV.

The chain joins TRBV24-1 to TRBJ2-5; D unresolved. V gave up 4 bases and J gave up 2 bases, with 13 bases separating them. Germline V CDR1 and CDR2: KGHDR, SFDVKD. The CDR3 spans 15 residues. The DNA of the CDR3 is TGTGCCACCAGTGACCCAAGACAATCTCAAGAGACCCAGTACTTC. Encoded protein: CATSDPRQSQETQYF.

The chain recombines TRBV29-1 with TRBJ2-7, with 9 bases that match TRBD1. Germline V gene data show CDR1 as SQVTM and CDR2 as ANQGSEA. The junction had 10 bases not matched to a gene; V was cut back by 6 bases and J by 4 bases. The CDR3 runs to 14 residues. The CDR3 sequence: CSVRTGGIVYEQYF. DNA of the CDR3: TGCAGCGTGAGAACAGGGGGCATCGTGTACGAGCAGTACTTC.

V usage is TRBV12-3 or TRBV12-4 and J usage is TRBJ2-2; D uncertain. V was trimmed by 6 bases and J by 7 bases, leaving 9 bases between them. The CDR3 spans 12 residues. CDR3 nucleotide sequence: TGTGCCAGCAGGGGGTCCGTCGGGGAGCTGTTTTTT. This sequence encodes CASRGSVGELFF.

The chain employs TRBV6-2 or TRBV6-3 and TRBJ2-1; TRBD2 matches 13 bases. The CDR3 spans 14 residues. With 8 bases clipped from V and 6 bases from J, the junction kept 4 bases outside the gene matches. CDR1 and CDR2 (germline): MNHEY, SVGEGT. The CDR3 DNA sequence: TGTGCCAGCCGGACTAGCGGGAGCGGCAATGAGCAGTTCTTC. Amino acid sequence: CASRTSGSGNEQFF.

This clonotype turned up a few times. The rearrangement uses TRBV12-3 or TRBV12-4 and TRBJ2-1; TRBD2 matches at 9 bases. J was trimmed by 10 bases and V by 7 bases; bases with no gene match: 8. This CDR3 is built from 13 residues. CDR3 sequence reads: CASNPGLAEEQFF. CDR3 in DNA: TGTGCCAGCAACCCGGGACTAGCCGAGGAGCAGTTCTTC.

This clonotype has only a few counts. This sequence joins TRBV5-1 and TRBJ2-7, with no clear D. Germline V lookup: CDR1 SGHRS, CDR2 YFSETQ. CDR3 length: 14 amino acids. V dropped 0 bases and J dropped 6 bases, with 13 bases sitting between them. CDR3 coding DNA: TGCGCCAGCAGCTTGGTGGGCTATAAGATCGAGCAGTACTTC. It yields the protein CASSLVGYKIEQYF.

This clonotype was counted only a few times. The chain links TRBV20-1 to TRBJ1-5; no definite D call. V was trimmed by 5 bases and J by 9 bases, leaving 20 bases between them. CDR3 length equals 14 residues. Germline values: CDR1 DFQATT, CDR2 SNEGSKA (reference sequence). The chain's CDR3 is CSAEKDATGGPQHF. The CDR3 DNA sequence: TGCAGTGCTGAGAAAGACGCGACCGGCGGGCCCCAGCATTTT.

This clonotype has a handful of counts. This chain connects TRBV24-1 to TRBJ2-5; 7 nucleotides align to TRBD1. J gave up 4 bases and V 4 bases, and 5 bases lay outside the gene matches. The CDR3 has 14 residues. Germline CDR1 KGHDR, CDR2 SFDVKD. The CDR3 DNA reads TGTGCCACCAGTGACCCGACAGGGAGAGAGACCCAGTACTTC. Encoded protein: CATSDPTGRETQYF.

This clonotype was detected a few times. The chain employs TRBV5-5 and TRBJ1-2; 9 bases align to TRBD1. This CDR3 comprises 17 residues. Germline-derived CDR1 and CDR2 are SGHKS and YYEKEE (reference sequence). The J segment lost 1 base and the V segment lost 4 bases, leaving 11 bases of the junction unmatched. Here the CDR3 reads CASSKGQGLAVNYGYTF. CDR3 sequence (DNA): TGTGCCAGCAGCAAGGGACAGGGCCTAGCTGTTAACTATGGCTACACCTTC.

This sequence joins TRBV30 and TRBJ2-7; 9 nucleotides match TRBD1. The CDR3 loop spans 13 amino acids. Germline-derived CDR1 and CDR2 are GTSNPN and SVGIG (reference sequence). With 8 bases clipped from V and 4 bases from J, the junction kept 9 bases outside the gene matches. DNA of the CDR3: TGTGCCACCTCGTGGGGACAGGGATACGAGCAGTACTTC. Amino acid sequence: CATSWGQGYEQYF.